Listed below are T cell receptor beta chains from one sample, sequenced in a study of cytomegalovirus exposure and HLA in healthy donors. Assay used: immunoSEQ multiplex PCR; TCRdb lists only in-frame clones, some missing. The sample consists of tens of thousands of clones, 77% of them appearing once. What was sequenced was PBMCs. The receptors stem from a man aged 45-65 years in good health and CMV-seropositive. Each CDR3 is given with its conserved first and last residue. The D gene is left open where the match is weak. Size is stated for part of the rows, as once, few or many counts, or as a class when the clone is expanded.

d_gene | j_gene | abundance | v_gene | CDR3aa | CDR3nt
TRBD2 | TRBJ2-7 | NA | TRBV30 | CAWSVIPSGAYEQYF | TGTGCCTGGAGTGTAATACCAAGCGGGGCCTACGAGCAGTACTTC
NA | TRBJ1-1 | NA | TRBV30 | CAWTVGGGAEAFF | TGTGCCTGGACGGTCGGGGGAGGGGCTGAAGCTTTCTTT
TRBD1 | TRBJ1-2 | NA | TRBV19 | CASKERTGQDYGYTF | TGTGCCAGCAAAGAGCGAACCGGACAGGACTATGGCTACACCTTC
TRBD2 | TRBJ2-2 | NA | TRBV7-9 | CSSSQRREMAGELFF | TGTTCCAGCAGTCAACGGCGGGAGATGGCCGGGGAGCTGTTTTTT
TRBD2 | TRBJ2-3 | NA | TRBV4-1 | CASREASGGGTDTQYF | TGCGCCAGCAGGGAGGCCTCTGGGGGGGGCACAGATACGCAGTATTTT
TRBD2 | TRBJ2-1 | NA | TRBV11-2 | CASSSLAGHNEQFF | TGTGCCAGCAGCTCCCTAGCGGGCCACAATGAGCAGTTCTTC
TRBD2 | TRBJ2-1 | NA | TRBV7-9 | CSSAGEREQFF | TGTTCCTCGGCGGGAGAACGTGAGCAGTTCTTC
NA | TRBJ1-3 | NA | TRBV2 | CASSEQGAGNTIYF | TGTGCCAGCAGCGAACAGGGTGCTGGAAACACCATATATTTT
NA | TRBJ2-2 | NA | TRBV9 | CASSATGELFF | TGTGCCAGCAGCGCAACCGGGGAGCTGTTTTTT
TRBD1 | TRBJ2-7 | NA | TRBV12-5 | CASGRDRGYEQYF | TGTGCTAGTGGAAGGGACAGGGGCTACGAGCAGTACTTC
NA | TRBJ1-1 | NA | TRBV27 | CASSLKPLNTEAFF | TGTGCCAGCAGTTTAAAGCCCCTCAACACTGAAGCTTTCTTT
NA | TRBJ1-2 | NA | TRBV7-9 | CSRLFSRLNYGYTF | TGTTCCCGACTCTTCAGTAGGCTTAACTATGGCTACACCTTC
NA | TRBJ2-5 | NA | TRBV18 | CASSPSLQETQYF | TGTGCCAGCTCACCAAGCCTCCAAGAGACCCAGTACTTC
NA | TRBJ2-7 | NA | TRBV6-1 | CASSERLDSYEQYF | TGTGCCAGCAGTGAGAGACTGGACAGTTACGAGCAGTACTTC
NA | TRBJ2-5 | NA | TRBV18 | CASSPGRTETQYF | TGTGCCAGCTCACCCGGTAGAACGGAGACCCAGTACTTC
NA | TRBJ2-6 | few | TRBV19 | CASSIGGLPRVGSGANVLTF | TGTGCCAGTAGTATAGGGGGGCTTCCAAGGGTGGGGTCTGGGGCCAACGTCCTGACTTTC
NA | TRBJ2-3 | few | TRBV6-1 | CAVQGFGNTQYF | TGTGCCGTACAGGGATTTGGTAATACGCAGTATTTT
TRBD2 | TRBJ2-7 | NA | TRBV7-7 | CASSQKGTSGSQYEQYF | TGTGCCAGCAGCCAAAAAGGGACTAGCGGGAGTCAGTACGAGCAGTACTTC
NA | TRBJ2-1 | NA | TRBV14 | CASSQDLAAHHIYNEQFF | TGTGCCAGCAGCCAAGATCTCGCGGCACACCACATCTACAATGAGCAGTTCTTC
NA | TRBJ1-4 | NA | TRBV5-1 | CASTVGRANEKLFF | TGCGCCAGCACGGTTGGGCGGGCTAATGAAAAACTGTTTTTT
NA | TRBJ2-1 | NA | TRBV9 | CASGEGQDYNEQFF | TGTGCCAGCGGGGAGGGACAAGACTACAATGAGCAGTTCTTC
TRBD2 | TRBJ2-3 | NA | TRBV11-2 | CASSKIAGGPDTQYF | TGTGCCAGCAGCAAAATAGCGGGAGGCCCAGATACGCAGTATTTT
NA | TRBJ1-5 | NA | TRBV9 | CASSPGAGNQPQHF | TGTGCCAGCAGCCCCGGGGCGGGGAATCAGCCCCAGCATTTT
NA | TRBJ2-6 | NA | TRBV30 | CAWRADRTGANVLTF | TGTGCCTGGAGAGCGGACAGAACTGGGGCCAACGTCCTGACTTTC
TRBD2 | TRBJ2-5 | NA | TRBV9 | CASSAPSGLAGGKGRETQYF | TGTGCCAGCAGCGCCCCAAGTGGGTTAGCGGGAGGGAAAGGACGAGAGACCCAGTACTTC
TRBD2 | TRBJ2-1 | NA | TRBV4-3 | CASSQAASGYNEQFF | TGCGCCAGCAGCCAAGCAGCTAGCGGATACAATGAGCAGTTCTTC
NA | TRBJ1-2 | once | TRBV25-1 | CASQGQSNGYTF | TGTGCCAGCCAAGGACAGAGCAATGGCTACACCTTC
NA | TRBJ1-3 | few | TRBV7-9 | CSSSLAILDSSGNTIYF | TGTTCCAGCAGCTTAGCGATCCTAGACAGCTCTGGAAACACCATATATTTT
NA | TRBJ2-1 | NA | TRBV6-5 | CASRLGAYNEQFF | TGTGCCAGCAGGCTAGGGGCCTACAATGAGCAGTTCTTC
NA | TRBJ1-2 | NA | TRBV7-8 | CASSSQRGLHYGYTF | TGTGCCAGCAGCTCCCAAAGGGGACTTCACTATGGCTACACCTTC
NA | TRBJ2-2 | NA | TRBV9 | CASRPLDKTTGELFF | TGTGCCAGCAGACCCCTCGACAAGACCACCGGGGAGCTGTTTTTT
TRBD1 | TRBJ1-1 | few | TRBV30 | CAWSHGTVNTEAFF | TGTGCCTGGAGTCACGGGACAGTGAACACTGAAGCTTTCTTT
NA | TRBJ1-6 | NA | TRBV9 | CASSVDGSPFLYYNSPLHF | TGTGCCAGCAGCGTAGACGGGTCCCCCTTTCTATACTATAATTCACCCCTCCACTTT
NA | TRBJ2-7 | NA | TRBV6-5 | CASRASGPYEQYF | TGTGCCAGCAGAGCCTCGGGTCCCTACGAGCAGTACTTC
NA | TRBJ1-2 | NA | TRBV7-2 | CASSEDRNYGYTF | TGTGCCAGCAGCGAGGACAGAAACTATGGCTACACCTTC